A single sample is the source of the 13 T cell receptor beta chains below, sequenced in a study of T-cell memory formation after mild COVID-19. TCRdb fed the 5' RACE reads into MiXCR, producing one record per CDR3 protein. The sample carries about 360,000 distinct CDR3 sequences, around an eighth recorded once. The source material was PBMCs or a T cell subset sorted from them (not recorded which). These receptors originate from a man younger than 35 who had mild COVID-19 (a few samples of this study predate the infection). Cell type and time point are not known.

The gene calls are TRBV7-2 and TRBJ2-3; 12 nucleotides match TRBD2. V dropped 5 bases and J dropped 1; count of bases not matched to a gene: 4. Per germline, CDR1 SGHTA and CDR2 FQGNSA. CDR3 length equals 16 residues. In nucleotides, the CDR3 is TGTGCCAGCAGCCAAAGGACTAGCGGGGGCACAGATACGCAGTATTTT. Residues: CASSQRTSGGTDTQYF.

This clonotype was detected a few times. The rearrangement uses TRBV2 and TRBJ1-2, with D possibly being TRBD1 (6 bases). Between the trimmed V and J ends, which lost 5 bases and 6 bases, there was a span of 13 bases. This CDR3 spans 13 amino acids. In germline, CDR1 is SNHLY, CDR2 FYNNEI. CDR3 sequence reads: CASSQQGLDGYTF. The CDR3 DNA reads TGTGCCAGCAGTCAACAGGGTTTGGATGGCTACACCTTC. The full variable domain, completed using reference TRBV2 and TRBJ1-2, is EPEVTQTPSHQVTQMGQEVILRCVPISNHLYFYWYRQILGQKVEFLVSFYNNEISEKSEIFDDQFSVERPDGSNFTLKIRSTKLEDSAMYFCASSQQGLDGYTFGSGTRLTVV.

This clonotype was recorded at least ten times. The V and J genes are TRBV5-1 and TRBJ2-4, with 9 bases that match TRBD1. The CDR3 contains 19 residues. Germline assignment: CDR1 SGHRS and CDR2 YFSETQ. Trimming removed 4 bases from V and 1 base from J; junction bases left unmatched: 15. The CDR3 DNA reads as TGCGCCAGCAGCCTCTCACAGGGGGCGCAGCTGATGGCCAAAAACATTCAGTACTTC. It translates to CASSLSQGAQLMAKNIQYF.

The chain couples TRBV6-5 to TRBJ2-2; 9 bases are shared with TRBD1. Unmatched junction bases numbered 6, after V lost 4 bases and J lost 6 bases. This CDR3 comprises 15 residues. Germline lookup yields CDR1 MNHEY and CDR2 SVGAGI. This chain's CDR3 is CASSSTGGKSGELFF. The CDR3 DNA reads as TGTGCCAGCAGTTCGACAGGGGGGAAGTCCGGGGAGCTGTTTTTT.

In its sample, this clonotype was seen a few times. The chain joins TRBV5-8 to TRBJ2-2; 7 positions match TRBD1. Germline V gene data show CDR1 as SGHTS and CDR2 as YDEGEE. Trimming at V came to 4 bases and at J to 5 bases, leaving 8 bases not matched to a gene. The length of the CDR3 is 15 residues. As DNA, the CDR3 is TGTGCCAGCAGCATGGGACAGAGGGGAACCGGGGAGCTGTTTTTT. This translates into CASSMGQRGTGELFF.

This clonotype was seen ten or more times. The chain carries TRBV5-6 and TRBJ2-5; 7 bases are a match to TRBD1. CDR1 and CDR2 from the germline V gene are SGHDT and YYEEEE. Trimming removed 4 bases from V and 7 bases from J; junction bases left unmatched: 22. The CDR3 totals 18 residues. DNA for the CDR3: TGTGCCAGCAGCCCGACAATGAGGACAGGCCAGCTTTTAGGGACCCAGTACTTC. Translated, it gives CASSPTMRTGQLLGTQYF.

Only a few counts were recorded for this clonotype. The chain has TRBV5-1 and TRBJ2-2; D assignment may be TRBD1 or TRBD2 (5 bases each). V gave up 4 bases and J gave up 5 bases, with 12 bases separating them. The CDR3 is 14 residues long. Germline loops: CDR1 SGHRS, CDR2 YFSETQ. CDR3 residues: CASSEPGRTGELFF. The CDR3 region has the DNA TGCGCCAGCAGCGAACCGGGGCGAACCGGGGAGCTGTTTTTT.

This clonotype was recorded a few times. The rearrangement uses TRBV15 and TRBJ2-1; 13 bases are shared with TRBD2. Germline V CDR1 and CDR2: LNHNV, YYDKDF (reference sequence). The V gene end was trimmed by 2 bases and the J gene end by 2 bases; junction bases not matched to a gene: 3. The CDR3 has 17 amino acids. CDR3 DNA sequence: TGTGCCACCAGCAGAACTGGGACTAGCGGGACCTACAATGAGCAGTTCTTC. It translates to CATSRTGTSGTYNEQFF.

The chain is built from TRBV2 and TRBJ2-5, with a tentative D call TRBD2 (6 bases). V was pared by 9 bases and J by 0 bases, with 11 bases between. The CDR3 contains 13 residues. Germline-derived CDR1 and CDR2 are SNHLY and FYNNEI. Here the CDR3 reads CARREINQETQYF. As DNA, the CDR3 is TGTGCCAGACGGGAGATAAACCAAGAGACCCAGTACTTC.

The V and J genes are TRBV4-3 and TRBJ2-1; 10 nucleotides line up with TRBD2. CDR3 length: 17 residues. Germline CDR1 is LGHNA and CDR2 is YSLEER. The V gene end was trimmed by 0 bases and the J gene end by 7 bases; junction bases not matched to a gene: 9. In nucleotides, the CDR3 is TGCGCCAGCAGCCAAGATCCAGCGGGGGGGCAATCTAATGAGCAGTTCTTC. Translating it yields CASSQDPAGGQSNEQFF.

The chain is built from TRBV11-2 and TRBJ2-1, with D unclear. The CDR3 is 12 amino acids. V shed 4 bases and J shed 9 bases, with 10 bases lying between them. CDR1 is SGHAT and CDR2 is FQNNGV in the germline V gene. CDR3 loop: CASSSSSVEQFF. The CDR3 region has the DNA TGTGCCAGCAGCTCGTCTAGTGTTGAGCAGTTCTTC.

V usage is TRBV20-1 and J usage is TRBJ2-7, with 9 bases aligning to TRBD1. Germline loops: CDR1 DFQATT, CDR2 SNEGSKA (reference sequence). This CDR3 spans 15 amino acids. The trim removed 5 bases at V and 2 bases at J, leaving 10 bases unmatched. CDR3 residues: CSAPLPGQGTYEQYF. Here the CDR3 DNA reads TGCAGTGCTCCCTTACCGGGACAGGGTACCTACGAGCAGTACTTC.

The genes are TRBV28 and TRBJ1-3; 8 nucleotides agree with TRBD1. Looked up from germline, CDR1 is MDHEN and CDR2 is SYDVKM. V trimming: 5 bases; J trimming: 0 bases; junction bases outside the gene matches: 3. This CDR3 spans 15 amino acids. The CDR3 DNA reads as TGTGCCAGCAGTCCGGGACAGGACTCTGGAAACACCATATATTTT. The encoded protein is CASSPGQDSGNTIYF.